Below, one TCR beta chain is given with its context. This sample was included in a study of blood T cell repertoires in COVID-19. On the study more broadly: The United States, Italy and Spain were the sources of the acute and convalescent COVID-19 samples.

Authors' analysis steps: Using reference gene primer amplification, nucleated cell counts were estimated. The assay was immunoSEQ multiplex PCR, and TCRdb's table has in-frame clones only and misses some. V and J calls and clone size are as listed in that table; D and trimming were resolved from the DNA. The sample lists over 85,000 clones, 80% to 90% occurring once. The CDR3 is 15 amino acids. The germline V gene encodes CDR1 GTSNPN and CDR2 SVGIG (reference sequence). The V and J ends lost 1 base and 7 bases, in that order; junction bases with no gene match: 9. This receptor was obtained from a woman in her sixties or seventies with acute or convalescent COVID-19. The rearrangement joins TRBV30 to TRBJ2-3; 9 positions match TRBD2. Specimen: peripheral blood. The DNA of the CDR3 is TGTGCCTGGAGTGGGGGAATAGCGGGGGTATATACGCAGTATTTT. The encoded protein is CAWSGGIAGVYTQYF.